This T cell receptor beta chain was recovered during a study of cytomegalovirus exposure and HLA in healthy donors. Study at large: An earlier analysis identified more than 90 million unique TCR beta sequences in 150 million to 200 million T cells.

This PCR relied on a set of 60 Vbeta primers and 13 Jbeta primers. The protocol was immunoSEQ multiplex PCR, while the TCRdb copy is restricted to in-frame clones and leaves out a portion. The sample data list approximately 110,000 clones. Details on this clone: No antigen is known for it.

Study-level findings and limits: An analysis done earlier found most TCR beta V segments productive about 87% or about 30% of the time. TCR beta V- and J-gene trimming, according to a later analysis, was linked to a missense DCLRE1C variant.

Germline V gives CDR1 LNHDA, CDR2 SQIVND (reference sequence). CDR3 length: 14 amino acids. Germline trimming cut 3 bases from V and 11 bases from J; bases unmatched to any gene: 5. What was sequenced was PBMCs. The sequence derives from a man aged 25-45 years in good health and CMV-seronegative. The V call is TRBV19, the J call TRBJ1-6; 9 positions match TRBD1. The CDR3 reads CASSIGQGNPPLHF. Written as DNA, the CDR3 is TGTGCCAGTAGTATCGGACAGGGGAACCCACCCCTCCACTTT.